The rows below give T cell receptor beta chains drawn from one sample of a study of blood T cell repertoires in COVID-19. Only in-frame clones appear in the TCRdb table, and some are missing; sequencing was by immunoSEQ multiplex PCR. The table shows 300,000 to 450,000 clones, with around 84% occurring only once. The sample consisted of peripheral blood. The receptors stem from a woman aged 18-35 years with acute or convalescent COVID-19. CDR3s include the opening cysteine and the closing phenylalanine or tryptophan. D genes are given only for firm matches. Clone sizes are given selectively: once, few, many, or a class where the clone is expanded.

d_call	clone_size	cdr3_length	v_call	j_call	cdr3_nt	cdr3_aa
TRBD2	-	17	TRBV7-2	TRBJ2-2	TGTGCCAGCAGCTTAAATTCCGGGGGGGGCCACACCGGGGAGCTGTTTTTT	CASSLNSGGGHTGELFF
-	-	15	TRBV6-5	TRBJ1-1	TGTGCCAGCAGCTCCCGCGGAGGGAGGGACACTGAAGCTTTCTTT	CASSSRGGRDTEAFF
TRBD1	-	14	TRBV24-1	TRBJ1-5	TGTGCCACCGCGGACAGGGTCGGCGGTCAGCCCCAGCATTTT	CATADRVGGQPQHF
TRBD1	-	15	TRBV19	TRBJ1-5	TGTGCCAGTAGAGAAACCGGGACAGAGGATCAGCCCCAGCATTTT	CASRETGTEDQPQHF
-	-	17	TRBV2	TRBJ1-2	TGTGCCAGCAGTCAAAGGGGCGCTGCGGATTCTAACTATGGCTACACCTTC	CASSQRGAADSNYGYTF
-	-	15	TRBV15	TRBJ2-2	TGTGCCACCAGCAGACGACTAGAAATCTCCGGGGAGCTGTTTTTT	CATSRRLEISGELFF
TRBD1	-	12	TRBV10-3	TRBJ1-2	TGTGCCATCACCGCAGGGGGCTATGGCTACACCTTC	CAITAGGYGYTF
-	-	15	TRBV5-5	TRBJ1-1	TGTGCCAGCAGCATGACACCGCCCCCTGGGACTGAAGCTTTCTTT	CASSMTPPPGTEAFF
-	-	14	TRBV29-1	TRBJ1-4	TGCAGCGCCGCAAGGACAGATGGTAATGAAAAACTGTTTTTT	CSAARTDGNEKLFF
TRBD2	-	17	TRBV3-1/TRBV3-2	TRBJ2-5	TGTGCCAGCAGCCAAGCCCCTAGCGGGGGCCGGATAGGGACCCAGTACTTC	CASSQAPSGGRIGTQYF
-	-	14	TRBV5-1	TRBJ1-3	TGCGCCAGCAGGGTGACAGAGGCCCAAAACACCATATATTTT	CASRVTEAQNTIYF
-	-	16	TRBV28	TRBJ1-3	TGTGTCAGCAGTTTGTCGGTGGTGGTAGCAGGAAACACCATATATTTT	CVSSLSVVVAGNTIYF
-	once	12	TRBV12-3/TRBV12-4	TRBJ1-1	TGTGCCAGCAGTTTAGGACAGAGTGAAGCTTTCTTT	CASSLGQSEAFF
TRBD1	-	18	TRBV7-8	TRBJ1-4	TGTGCCAGCAGCTTAGAGCCAGGGGGCGCTCTGGGAAGAAAAGAACTGTTTTTT	CASSLEPGGALGRKELFF
TRBD2	-	15	TRBV6-5	TRBJ2-7	TGTGCCAGCAGTTACTCTGCGGGGGGCCTCTACGAGCAGTACTTC	CASSYSAGGLYEQYF
-	-	13	TRBV11-3	TRBJ2-2	TGTGCCAGCAGTTCTCAGGGGGGCCGGGAGCTGTTTTTT	CASSSQGGRELFF
TRBD1	-	16	TRBV15	TRBJ2-5	TGTGCCACCAGCAGAGTACGGACAGGGTTTCGAGAGACCCAGTACTTC	CATSRVRTGFRETQYF
TRBD1	-	12	TRBV7-9	TRBJ2-7	TGTGCCAGCAGTTACCTACAGGGGCAGCAGTACTTC	CASSYLQGQQYF
TRBD1	-	13	TRBV30	TRBJ1-1	TGTGCCTGGAGTACAGGGGGCGGCACTGAAGCTTTCTTT	CAWSTGGGTEAFF
-	-	15	TRBV19	TRBJ2-3	TGTGCCAGTACCGGGACTTTAGCTAGCACAGATACGCAGTATTTT	CASTGTLASTDTQYF
TRBD1	-	13	TRBV29-1	TRBJ1-1	TGCAGCGTCAAGGGACAGATGAACACTGAAGCTTTCTTT	CSVKGQMNTEAFF
TRBD1	-	16	TRBV25-1	TRBJ2-7	TGTGCCAGCACCGCTGATTCCGGGACAGGGGCCTACGAGCAGTACTTC	CASTADSGTGAYEQYF
TRBD1	-	14	TRBV5-1	TRBJ2-7	TGCGCCAGCAGCTTGATGGGACAGGGGTACGAGCAGTACTTC	CASSLMGQGYEQYF
TRBD2	-	16	TRBV3-1/TRBV3-2	TRBJ2-5	TGTGCCAGCAGCCCGAGACTAGCGGGGGTAGGGGAGACCCAGTACTTC	CASSPRLAGVGETQYF
TRBD1	-	20	TRBV5-8	TRBJ2-2	TGTGCCAGCAGCTTGGGGTACGATTACGGGACAGCACCGAACACCGGGGAGCTGTTTTTT	CASSLGYDYGTAPNTGELFF
-	once	14	TRBV9	TRBJ1-1	TGTGCCAGCAGCGTCGGCAGGGTGCCCACTGAAGCTTTCTTT	CASSVGRVPTEAFF
-	-	14	TRBV6-1	TRBJ1-2	TGTGCCAGCAGTGAAGGGACAGACTATTATGGCTACACCTTC	CASSEGTDYYGYTF
TRBD2	-	15	TRBV7-7	TRBJ2-1	TGTGCCAGCAGCCTGGGAGCGGGGGAGTACAATGAGCAGTTCTTC	CASSLGAGEYNEQFF
-	-	14	TRBV4-1	TRBJ1-1	TGCGCCAGCAGCCCAGGGTGGGCTATCGGTGAAGCTTTCTTT	CASSPGWAIGEAFF
-	once	15	TRBV6-5	TRBJ2-7	TGTGCCAGCAGAGGGGGGGAGGGCCTCTCCTACGAGCAGTACTTC	CASRGGEGLSYEQYF
-	-	22	TRBV21-1	TRBJ2-5	TGTGCCAGCAGCAATCATTTAAATACTAGCGTCGGTTGCATGAAGGGCCAAGAGACCCAGTACTTC	CASSNHLNTSVGCMKGQETQYF
-	-	16	TRBV24-1	TRBJ2-1	TGTGCCACCAGTGATTCCGGGACACCCGCCCTGGGTGAGCAGTTCTTC	CATSDSGTPALGEQFF
TRBD2	-	15	TRBV9	TRBJ2-7	TGTGCCAGCAGCGTAGCGACTAGCGGTCTCTACGAGCAGTACTTC	CASSVATSGLYEQYF
-	once	15	TRBV5-1	TRBJ1-2	TGCGCCAGCAGCTTGGGGAATCACCAAGGTAGCGGCTACACCTTC	CASSLGNHQGSGYTF
-	-	15	TRBV13	TRBJ1-3	TGTGCCAGCAGTTTCTCGGAGAGCTCTGGAAACACCATATATTTT	CASSFSESSGNTIYF
TRBD1	-	15	TRBV5-6	TRBJ1-3	TGTGCCAGCAGCCGGGACAGTACCTCTGGAAACACCATATATTTT	CASSRDSTSGNTIYF
TRBD2	-	16	TRBV19	TRBJ2-5	TGTGCCAGTAGTTTTCAACTAGCGGGGGAGCAAGAGACCCAGTACTTC	CASSFQLAGEQETQYF
TRBD1	-	18	TRBV10-3	TRBJ1-3	TGTGCCATCAGCCTCCTCCAGGGGGTAAAACCCTCTGGAAACACCATATATTTT	CAISLLQGVKPSGNTIYF
TRBD1	once	16	TRBV7-9	TRBJ1-6	TGTGCCAGCAGCTTAAGCCAAGACAGGGGGAGTTCACCCCTCCACTTT	CASSLSQDRGSSPLHF
-	-	17	TRBV7-3	TRBJ1-3	TGTGCCAGCAGCCTAATGGGACACTCCAGCTCTGGAAACACCATATATTTT	CASSLMGHSSSGNTIYF
TRBD1	-	19	TRBV5-6	TRBJ2-7	TGTGCCAGCAGCAGACCAGGACAGGTTCCACCGGGGCCGTTGGACGAGCAGTACTTC	CASSRPGQVPPGPLDEQYF
TRBD1	-	17	TRBV9	TRBJ1-2	TGTGCCAGCAGCGTAGATGGTGGGACAGGGTCTGATAATGGCTACACCTTC	CASSVDGGTGSDNGYTF
TRBD2	-	16	TRBV28	TRBJ2-3	TGTGCCAGCAGTGGGACTAGCCCGGTGGTCACAGATACGCAGTATTTT	CASSGTSPVVTDTQYF
-	-	14	TRBV5-1	TRBJ1-3	TGCGCCAGCAGCTCGGGGGGCAGCGGAAACACCATATATTTT	CASSSGGSGNTIYF
-	-	13	TRBV12-3/TRBV12-4	TRBJ1-5	TGTGCCAGCGGCAGTCAGGGCAATCAGCCCCAGCATTTT	CASGSQGNQPQHF
-	-	13	TRBV9	TRBJ2-2	TGTGCCAGCAGCGTAGTAGCTGGCGGGGAGCTGTTTTTT	CASSVVAGGELFF